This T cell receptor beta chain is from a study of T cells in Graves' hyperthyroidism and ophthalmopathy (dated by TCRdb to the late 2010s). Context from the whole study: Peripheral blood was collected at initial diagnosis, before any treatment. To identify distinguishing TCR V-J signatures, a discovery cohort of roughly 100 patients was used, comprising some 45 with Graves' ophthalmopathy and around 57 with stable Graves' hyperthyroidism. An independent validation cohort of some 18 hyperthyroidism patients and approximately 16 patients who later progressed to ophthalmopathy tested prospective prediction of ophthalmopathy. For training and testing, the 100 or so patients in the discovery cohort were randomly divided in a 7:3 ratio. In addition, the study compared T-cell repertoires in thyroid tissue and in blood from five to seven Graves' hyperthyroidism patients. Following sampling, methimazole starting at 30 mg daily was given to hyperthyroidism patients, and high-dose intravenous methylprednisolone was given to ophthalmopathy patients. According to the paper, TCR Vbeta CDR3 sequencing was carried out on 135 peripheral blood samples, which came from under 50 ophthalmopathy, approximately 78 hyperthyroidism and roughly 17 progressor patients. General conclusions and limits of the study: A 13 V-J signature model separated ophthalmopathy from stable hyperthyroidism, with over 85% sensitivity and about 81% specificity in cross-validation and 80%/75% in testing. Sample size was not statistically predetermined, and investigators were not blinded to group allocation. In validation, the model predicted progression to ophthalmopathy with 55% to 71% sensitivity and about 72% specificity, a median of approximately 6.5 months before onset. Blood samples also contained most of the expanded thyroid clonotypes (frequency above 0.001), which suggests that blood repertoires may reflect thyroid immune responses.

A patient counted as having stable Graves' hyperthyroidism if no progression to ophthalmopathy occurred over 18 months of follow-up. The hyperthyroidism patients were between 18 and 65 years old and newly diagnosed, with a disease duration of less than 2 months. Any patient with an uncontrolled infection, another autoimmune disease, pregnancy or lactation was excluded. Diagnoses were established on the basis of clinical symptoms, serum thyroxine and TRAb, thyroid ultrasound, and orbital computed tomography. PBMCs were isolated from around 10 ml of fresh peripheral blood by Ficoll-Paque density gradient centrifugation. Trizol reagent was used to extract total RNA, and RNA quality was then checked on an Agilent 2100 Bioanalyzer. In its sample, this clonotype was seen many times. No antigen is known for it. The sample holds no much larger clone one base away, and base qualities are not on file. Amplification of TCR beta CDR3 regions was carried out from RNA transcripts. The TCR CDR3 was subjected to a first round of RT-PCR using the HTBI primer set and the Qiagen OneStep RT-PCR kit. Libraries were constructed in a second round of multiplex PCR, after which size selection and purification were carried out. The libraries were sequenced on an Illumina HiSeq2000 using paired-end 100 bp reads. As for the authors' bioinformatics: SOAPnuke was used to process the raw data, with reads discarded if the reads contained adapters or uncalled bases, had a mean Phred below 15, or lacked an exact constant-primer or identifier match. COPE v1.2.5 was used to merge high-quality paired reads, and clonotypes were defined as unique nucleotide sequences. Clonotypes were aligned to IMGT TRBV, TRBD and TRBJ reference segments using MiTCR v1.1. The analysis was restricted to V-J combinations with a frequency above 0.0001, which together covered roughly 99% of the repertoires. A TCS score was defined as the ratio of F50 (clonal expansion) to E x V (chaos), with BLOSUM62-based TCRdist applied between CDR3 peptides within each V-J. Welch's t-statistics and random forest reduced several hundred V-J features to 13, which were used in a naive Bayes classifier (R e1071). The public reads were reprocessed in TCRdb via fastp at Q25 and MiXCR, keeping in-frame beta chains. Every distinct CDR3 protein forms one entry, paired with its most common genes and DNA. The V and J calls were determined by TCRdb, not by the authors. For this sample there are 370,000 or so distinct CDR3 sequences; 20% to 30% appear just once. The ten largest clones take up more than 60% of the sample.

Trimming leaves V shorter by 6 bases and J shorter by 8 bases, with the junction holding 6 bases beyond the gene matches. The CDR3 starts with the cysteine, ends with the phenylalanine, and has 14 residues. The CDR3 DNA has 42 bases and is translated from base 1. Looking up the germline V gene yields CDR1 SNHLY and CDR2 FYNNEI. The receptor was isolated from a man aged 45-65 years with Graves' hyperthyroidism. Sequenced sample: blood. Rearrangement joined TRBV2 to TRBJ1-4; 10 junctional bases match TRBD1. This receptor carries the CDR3 CASRATGGDEKLFF. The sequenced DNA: TGTGCCAGCAGAGCGACAGGGGGCGACGAAAAACTGTTTTTT.